Listed here are 31 T cell receptor beta chains from one sample, sequenced in a study of beta chain features in type 1 diabetes. Since all of the isolated RNA was reverse transcribed, expressed TCRB transcripts were what got sequenced. Using immunoSEQ multiplex PCR, the repertoire was profiled, and TCRdb retains in-frame clones only, with some absent. The sample lists roughly 370,000 clones; about 15% were seen once. The source material was naive CD4+ T cells from blood. These receptors originate from a man aged 25 to 45 in good health.

This clone has a handful of counts. V and J are TRBV9 and TRBJ2-1; D not certain. Between the trimmed V and J ends, which lost 0 bases and 2 bases, there was a span of 15 bases. Germline V gene data show CDR1 as SGDLS and CDR2 as YYNGEE. The CDR3 has 17 amino acids. This CDR3 is CASSVAVTKFPYNEQFF. In nucleotides, the CDR3 is TGTGCCAGCAGCGTAGCTGTCACAAAGTTCCCCTACAATGAGCAGTTCTTC.

The rearrangement links TRBV15 to TRBJ1-4, with D possibly matching TRBD1 (6 bases). CDR3 length: 15 residues. Per germline, CDR1 LNHNV and CDR2 YYDKDF (reference sequence). Deletions cut 3 bases from V and 5 bases from J, with 13 bases between. CDR3 coding DNA: TGTGCCACCAGCAGGTCCCTGGGGGCGAATGAAAAACTGTTTTTT. This codes for CATSRSLGANEKLFF.

The chain employs TRBV18 and TRBJ1-5, with D unresolved. The germline gives CDR1 KGHSH, CDR2 LQKENI. This CDR3 spans 14 amino acids. Deletions cut 1 base from V and 7 bases from J, with 11 bases between. CDR3: CASSPRKSIQPQHF. CDR3 nucleotide sequence: TGTGCCAGCTCACCACGGAAGAGTATCCAGCCCCAGCATTTT. Based on the CDR3 plus reference TRBV18 and TRBJ1-5, the full variable domain is NAGVMQNPRHLVRRRGQEARLRCSPMKGHSHVYWYRQLPEEGLKFMVYLQKENIIDESGMPKERFSAEFPKEGPSILRIQQVVRGDSAAYFCASSPRKSIQPQHFGDGTRLSIL.

This sequence joins TRBV10-3 and TRBJ2-5, with 11 bases matching TRBD2. V dropped 0 bases and J dropped 1; count of bases not matched to a gene: 10. Germline CDR1 reads ENHRY; CDR2 reads SYGVKD. The CDR3 runs 19 residues. CDR3 residues: CAISESSSASGGLQETQYF. The CDR3 DNA reads TGTGCCATCAGTGAGTCATCATCGGCTAGCGGGGGGCTCCAAGAGACCCAGTACTTC.

The chain combines TRBV30 with TRBJ1-1, with D possibly matching TRBD1 (6 bases). Germline CDR1 is GTSNPN and CDR2 is SVGIG (reference sequence). CDR3 size: 14 residues. V shed 3 bases and J shed 0 bases, with 11 bases lying between them. The CDR3 loop is CAWSRTVLNTEAFF. The CDR3 DNA reads as TGTGCCTGGAGCAGGACAGTGCTGAACACTGAAGCTTTCTTT. Based on the CDR3 plus reference TRBV30 and TRBJ1-1, the full variable domain is SQTIHQWPATLVQPVGSPLSLECTVEGTSNPNLYWYRQAAGRGLQLLFYSVGIGQISSEVPQNLSASRPQDRQFILSSKKLLLSDSGFYLCAWSRTVLNTEAFFGQGTRLTVV.

This sequence joins TRBV7-6 and TRBJ2-6; D is unresolved. Trimming took 0 bases from V and 4 from J, leaving 10 bases between them. The CDR3 consists of 16 residues. Looked up from germline, CDR1 is SGHVS and CDR2 is FNYEAQ. The CDR3 DNA reads TGTGCCAGCAGCTTAGCGCGCGGCTTCGGGGCCAACGTCCTGACTTTC. It specifies CASSLARGFGANVLTF.

The gene calls are TRBV11-2 and TRBJ2-5, with 9 bases that match TRBD1. CDR3 size: 15 residues. The germline V gene has CDR1 SGHAT and CDR2 FQNNGV. Trimming at V came to 5 bases and at J to 6 bases, leaving 10 bases not matched to a gene. The CDR3 DNA is TGTGCCAGCAGCAGGGGACAGGGCCCCCGGAAGACCCAGTACTTC. This gives the protein CASSRGQGPRKTQYF.

This clone was seen a handful of times. The chain links TRBV9 to TRBJ2-1, with TRBD2 matching 10 bases. With V trimmed by 1 base and J by 9 bases, 4 bases remained unmatched. The CDR3 runs to 14 residues. The germline V gene encodes CDR1 SGDLS and CDR2 YYNGEE. CDR3 loop: CASSVLAGVGEQFF. CDR3 nucleotide sequence: TGTGCCAGCAGCGTACTAGCGGGAGTTGGTGAGCAGTTCTTC.

CDR3 coding DNA: TGTGCCAGCAGCCACGACAATGAGCAGTTCTTC. Amino acid sequence: CASSHDNEQFF. The chain links TRBV25-1 to TRBJ2-1, with D unresolved. Looked up from germline, CDR1 is MGHDK and CDR2 is SYGVNS. The CDR3 extends over 11 amino acids. Between the trimmed V and J ends, which lost 6 bases and 5 bases, there was a span of 5 bases.

This clone came up a few times. The chain uses TRBV5-6 and TRBJ1-6; D is perhaps TRBD1 (5 bases). The CDR3 totals 14 residues. V was pared by 1 base and J by 9 bases, with 11 bases between. CDR1 and CDR2 (germline): SGHDT, YYEEEE. In nucleotides, the CDR3 is TGTGCCAGCAGCTTGAGACTCAGGGTTTCACCCCTCCACTTT. Encoded protein: CASSLRLRVSPLHF.

With respect to this clone: Relative to the germline gene, one junction end is altered; a read error may explain this. J is TRBJ2-4 and V is TRBV11-3, with TRBD1 identical over 7 bases. This CDR3 is 13 amino acids long. CDR1 SGHNT and CDR2 YENEEA come from the germline V gene. The CDR3 is CASSLDSQQGLNF. CDR3 coding DNA: TGTGCCAGCAGCTTAGATTCACAACAGGGGTTGAACTTC.

A few counts support this clone. The chain joins TRBV9 to TRBJ2-5, with D unresolved. Per the germline V gene, CDR1 is SGDLS and CDR2 is YYNGEE. The CDR3 spans 12 residues. V lost 0 bases to trimming and J lost 5 bases, with 5 bases between them. DNA for the CDR3: TGTGCCAGCAGCGTAGAGATGGAGACCCAGTACTTC. Its protein is CASSVEMETQYF.

V usage is TRBV9 and J usage is TRBJ1-3; TRBD1 is a possible D gene (6 bases). Trimming cost V 3 bases and J 1 base, with 14 bases left between them. Germline V CDR1 and CDR2: SGDLS, YYNGEE. This CDR3 spans 16 amino acids. The CDR3 spells CASSGAQTGSGNTIYF. The CDR3 DNA reads TGTGCCAGCAGCGGGGCCCAGACAGGATCTGGAAACACCATATATTTT.

This clone was seen more than once but under ten times. V usage is TRBV10-3 and J usage is TRBJ2-7; D gene uncertain. CDR1 ENHRY and CDR2 SYGVKD come from the germline V gene. This CDR3 has 12 residues. V shed 2 bases and J shed 2 bases, with 4 bases lying between them. The CDR3 DNA follows: TGTGCCATCAGTGAGCAAACCTACGAGCAGTACTTC. Encoded protein: CAISEQTYEQYF.

The chain uses TRBV7-2 and TRBJ2-5; D might be TRBD1 or TRBD2, each matching 5 bases. CDR3 length: 13 amino acids. Trimming left V 6 bases short and J 5 bases short, with 13 bases between. The germline gives CDR1 SGHTA, CDR2 FQGNSA. In DNA, the CDR3 is TGTGCCAGCAGGCCGGGGCGTAGGGAGACCCAGTACTTC. Protein: CASRPGRRETQYF.

Comments on this clone: Other DNA sequences in the same sample also yield this CDR3. The chain recombines TRBV18 with TRBJ2-5; perhaps TRBD1 as D (5 bases). CDR3 length equals 14 residues. The germline gives CDR1 KGHSH, CDR2 LQKENI. Deletions cut 0 bases from V and 1 base from J, with 6 bases between. As DNA, the CDR3 is TGTGCCAGCTCACCACCAGGGGCCCAAGAGACCCAGTACTTC. It yields the protein CASSPPGAQETQYF.

This clone showed up just a few times. This sequence joins TRBV10-3 and TRBJ2-3, with 9 bases identical to TRBD1. Losses at the gene ends were 6 bases for V and 5 bases for J; bases not matched to a gene: 3. Germline loops: CDR1 ENHRY, CDR2 SYGVKD. The CDR3 extends over 13 amino acids. CDR3 amino acids: CAIRTGGEDTQYF. CDR3 DNA sequence: TGTGCCATCAGGACAGGGGGGGAAGATACGCAGTATTTT.

The chain carries TRBV7-9 and TRBJ1-5; the match to TRBD1 covers 9 bases. The CDR3 extends over 15 amino acids. Unmatched junction bases numbered 6, after V lost 3 bases and J lost 6 bases. Germline values: CDR1 SEHNR, CDR2 FQNEAQ (reference sequence). CDR3 nucleotides: TGTGCCAGCAGCTTGGCCACAGGGGGCAGTCAGCCCCAGCATTTT. This gives the protein CASSLATGGSQPQHF.

For the CDR3, the DNA is TGTGCCAGCAGTAAAAGGGATGGCGAGACCCAGTACTTC. Its protein is CASSKRDGETQYF. V is TRBV11-3 and J is TRBJ2-5; unclear D gene. The CDR3 has 13 residues. The germline gives CDR1 SGHNT, CDR2 YENEEA. Trimming stripped 6 bases from V and 5 bases from J, with 13 bases between.

This chain links TRBV30 with TRBJ1-1, with TRBD1 identical over 7 bases. The CDR3 runs 13 residues. With 5 bases clipped from V and 5 bases from J, the junction kept 8 bases outside the gene matches. Germline lookup yields CDR1 GTSNPN and CDR2 SVGIG (reference sequence). Here the CDR3 DNA reads TGTGCCTGGGGTTTTGACAGGGCGACTGAAGCTTTCTTT. It encodes CAWGFDRATEAFF.

The chain is built from TRBV7-9 and TRBJ2-3; 7 bases align to TRBD2. Germline trimming cut 1 base from V and 4 bases from J; bases unmatched to any gene: 8. CDR1 and CDR2 (germline): SEHNR, FQNEAQ (reference sequence). The CDR3 sequence is 16 residues long. The CDR3 region has the DNA TGTGCCAGCAGCTTAGGGGAGGGCCGATTGGCAGATACGCAGTATTTT. It is translated as CASSLGEGRLADTQYF. The whole variable domain, remainder taken from reference TRBV7-9 and TRBJ2-3, is DTGVSQNPRHKITKRGQNVTFRCDPISEHNRLYWYRQTLGQGPEFLTYFQNEAQLEKSRLLSDRFSAERPKGSFSTLEIQRTEQGDSAMYLCASSLGEGRLADTQYFGPGTRLTVL.

A few counts support this clone. The rearrangement joins TRBV2 to TRBJ1-1, with a weak D call TRBD1 (6 bases). Germline V gene lookup returns CDR1 SNHLY and CDR2 FYNNEI. V was clipped by 7 bases and J by 4 bases, with 16 bases between them. The CDR3 runs to 14 residues. CDR3 protein: CASKDQGPSTEAFF. CDR3 bases: TGTGCCAGCAAAGACCAGGGGCCAAGCACTGAAGCTTTCTTT.

This chain connects TRBV7-9 to TRBJ2-3; 7 bases agree with TRBD2. J gave up 4 bases and V 1 base, and 2 bases lay outside the gene matches. Looked up from germline, CDR1 is SEHNR and CDR2 is FQNEAQ (reference sequence). This CDR3 is built from 14 residues. The chain's CDR3 is CASSLVGRSDTQYF. The CDR3 DNA is TGTGCCAGCAGCTTAGTCGGGAGGTCAGATACGCAGTATTTT.

The chain is built from TRBV4-3 and TRBJ2-5; D is unclear. The germline V and J ends were trimmed by 3 bases and 5 bases, with 13 bases remaining between them. The CDR3 consists of 14 residues. Germline lookup yields CDR1 LGHNA and CDR2 YSLEER. CDR3 amino acids: CASSQDLGRETQYF. Written as DNA, the CDR3 is TGCGCCAGCAGCCAGGATCTAGGCCGGGAGACCCAGTACTTC.

The chain is built from TRBV9 and TRBJ2-1, with TRBD2 identical over 8 bases. Looked up from germline, CDR1 is SGDLS and CDR2 is YYNGEE. V shed 3 bases and J 9 bases; nucleotides not matched to a gene: 11. This CDR3 is 15 amino acids long. The CDR3 reads CASSARTSRVSEQFF. CDR3 DNA: TGTGCCAGCAGCGCTAGGACTAGCCGCGTGAGTGAGCAGTTCTTC.

The rearrangement links TRBV20-1 to TRBJ2-7; D is unresolved. Germline V gene sequence: CDR1 DFQATT, CDR2 SNEGSKA (reference sequence). CDR3 length: 11 amino acids. V was cut by 0 bases and J by 5 bases, with 5 bases left in between. The CDR3 loop is CSARDRHEQYF. DNA of the CDR3: TGCAGTGCTAGAGATCGCCACGAGCAGTACTTC.

In this sample, this clone turned up a few times. This chain uses TRBV15 with TRBJ2-5; either TRBD1 or TRBD2 may supply D (5 bases each). Trimming cost V 9 bases and J 0 bases, with 17 bases left between them. Germline V gives CDR1 LNHNV, CDR2 YYDKDF (reference sequence). The CDR3 covers 15 residues. CDR3 sequence: CATSSGTAYQETQYF. For the CDR3, the DNA is TGTGCCACTTCCTCCGGGACCGCGTACCAAGAGACCCAGTACTTC.

In its sample, this clone was seen a few times. The V and J genes are TRBV4-3 and TRBJ1-6, with no clear D. CDR3 length: 16 amino acids. The germline V and J ends were trimmed by 0 bases and 7 bases, with 13 bases remaining between them. Per the germline V gene, CDR1 is LGHNA and CDR2 is YSLEER. As DNA, the CDR3 is TGCGCCAGCAGCCAAGATGAGGGTTTAAGAAATTCACCCCTCCACTTT. This translates into CASSQDEGLRNSPLHF.

This chain joins TRBV5-1 and TRBJ1-2; TRBD1 might be the D (5 bases). Trimming shortened V by 0 bases and J by 6 bases, and 12 bases separated the two germline ends. The CDR3 totals 14 residues. In germline, CDR1 is SGHRS, CDR2 YFSETQ. The CDR3 spells CASSLASKGDGYTF. The CDR3 bases are TGCGCCAGCAGCTTGGCCTCGAAAGGGGATGGCTACACCTTC. Full variable domain (missing parts from reference TRBV5-1 and TRBJ1-2): KAGVTQTPRYLIKTRGQQVTLSCSPISGHRSVSWYQQTPGQGLQFLFEYFSETQRNKGNFPGRFSGRQFSNSRSEMNVSTLELGDSALYLCASSLASKGDGYTFGSGTRLTVV.

The chain is built from TRBV6-5 and TRBJ2-5; D gene uncertain. V lost 5 bases and J lost 4, with 14 bases in between. The germline CDR1 and CDR2 sequences are MNHEY and SVGAGI. The CDR3 runs to 14 residues. CDR3 in amino acids: CASSRPSVGETQYF. CDR3 sequence (DNA): TGTGCCAGCAGTAGGCCGTCGGTGGGAGAGACCCAGTACTTC.

This CDR3 is CAIGGLRNNEQFF. The CDR3 DNA is TGTGCAATAGGGGGCCTGAGGAACAATGAGCAGTTCTTC. This chain links TRBV13 with TRBJ2-1; TRBD1 matches 7 bases. This CDR3 region has 13 residues. Germline V gives CDR1 PRHDT, CDR2 FYEKMQ (reference sequence).